Shown below are 2 T cell receptor beta chains from a single sample sequenced in a study of cytomegalovirus exposure and HLA in healthy donors. TCRdb keeps only in-frame clones here, not all; method: immunoSEQ multiplex PCR. The data contain 150,000 or so clones, 86% of them singletons. Specimen: PBMCs. Receptors originate from a human donor in good health.

The chain is built from TRBV6-6 and TRBJ2-7, with 9 bases that match TRBD1. With V trimmed by 2 bases and J by 3 bases, 8 bases remained unmatched. The CDR3 length is 16 residues. The germline gives CDR1 MNHNY, CDR2 SVGAGI (reference sequence). The CDR3 spells CASSYPRGTGIYEQYF. For the CDR3, the DNA is TGTGCCAGCAGTTACCCCCGCGGGACAGGGATCTACGAGCAGTACTTC.

The V call is TRBV6-6, the J call TRBJ2-7, with a weak D call TRBD1 (6 bases). Trimming cost V 6 bases and J 5 bases, with 17 bases left between them. Germline-derived CDR1 and CDR2 are MNHNY and SVGAGI (reference sequence). The CDR3 length is 14 residues. CDR3 residues: CASSYPTGINEQYF. The CDR3 coding sequence is TGTGCCAGCAGCTACCCGACAGGAATCAACGAGCAGTACTTC.